The sequence of this TCR beta chain was determined in a study of blood T cell repertoires in COVID-19. For the study at large: Samples representing acute and convalescent COVID-19 were sourced from the United States, Italy and Spain. PBMCs, B-cell-depleted T cells, or T cells were the source of the cDNA or gDNA that made up the material.

As handled by the study authors: Amplification from reference gene primers served as the basis for estimated nucleated cell counts. Only in-frame clones appear in the TCRdb table, and some are missing; sequencing was by immunoSEQ multiplex PCR. From that table come the V and J calls and clone size; the DNA was used to work out D and trimming. Of some 200,000 clones in the sample, approximately 80% were seen once. The CDR3 runs 15 residues. Germline CDR1 is LNHNV and CDR2 is YYDKDF (reference sequence). With 1 base removed from V and 6 bases from J, the gap between germline ends came to 13 bases. Cohort placement rested on clinical history that participants reported themselves.

The chain employs TRBV15 and TRBJ2-1; maybe TRBD1 (5 bases). This receptor was identified in a woman in her 50s with acute COVID-19. The sequenced sample consisted of PBMCs or T cells enriched from blood (not recorded which). CDR3 loop: CATSRAIDSSNEQFF. DNA for the CDR3: TGTGCCACCAGCAGAGCCATAGACAGTTCCAATGAGCAGTTCTTC.